These 17 T cell receptor beta chains were sequenced from one sample in a study of early T cells in non-severe SARS-CoV-2 infection. TCRdb independently ran MiXCR on the 5' RACE reads; one entry per CDR3 protein. The sample contains tens of thousands of distinct CDR3 sequences, 5.4% of which appear only once. The specimen was whole blood, collected at baseline. The receptor source for this set is an adult who was a healthcare worker with PCR-confirmed SARS-CoV-2 infection or an uninfected control (not recorded which).

The chain links TRBV19 to TRBJ2-7, with a weak D call TRBD2 (5 bases). The germline V gene encodes CDR1 LNHDA and CDR2 SQIVND (reference sequence). The germline V and J ends were trimmed by 2 bases and 3 bases, with 11 bases remaining between them. This CDR3 is built from 14 residues. The CDR3 DNA sequence: TGTGCCAGTAGTATAAGTCAGACTAACTACGAGCAGTACTTC. Protein product: CASSISQTNYEQYF.

In its sample, this clonotype was seen a few times. The chain has TRBV2 and TRBJ2-3; no clear D. V was shortened by 7 bases and J by 5 bases, with 10 bases between the two germline ends. This CDR3 has 12 amino acids. Germline V lookup: CDR1 SNHLY, CDR2 FYNNEI. The CDR3 region is CASIPTVDTQYF. CDR3 nucleotide sequence: TGTGCCAGCATTCCGACTGTAGATACGCAGTATTTT.

This clonotype showed up many times. The chain is built from TRBV7-2 and TRBJ2-7; the D gene is possibly TRBD2 (6 bases). The CDR3 consists of 14 residues. V was pared by 4 bases and J by 2 bases, with 12 bases between. Germline-derived CDR1 and CDR2 are SGHTA and FQGNSA. CDR3 amino acids: CASSSPGLAYEQYF. The CDR3 nucleotides are TGTGCCAGCAGCTCTCCGGGACTCGCCTACGAGCAGTACTTC.

This clonotype came up a few times. The rearrangement uses TRBV18 and TRBJ2-5; tentatively, D is TRBD1 (6 bases). This CDR3 contains 15 residues. The germline CDR1 and CDR2 sequences are KGHSH and LQKENI. V lost 3 bases and J 5 bases, leaving 16 bases between the germline ends. In nucleotides, the CDR3 is TGTGCCAGCTCACCCCAACAGGGCGGGTTCGAGACCCAGTACTTC. Translating gives CASSPQQGGFETQYF.

This clonotype was recorded at least ten times. The chain couples TRBV12-3 or TRBV12-4 to TRBJ1-6; 11 bases line up with TRBD1. There are 16 residues in the CDR3. Trimming cost V 5 bases and J 9 bases; bases outside gene matches: 9. Here the CDR3 DNA reads TGTGCCAGCAGTCTGAATTCCGGGACAGGGGGTTCACCCCTCCACTTT. Translating gives CASSLNSGTGGSPLHF.

This clonotype was seen ten or more times. The chain employs TRBV20-1 and TRBJ2-3; TRBD1 matches at 7 bases. V dropped 7 bases and J dropped 2; count of bases not matched to a gene: 9. CDR1 and CDR2 (germline): DFQATT, SNEGSKA (reference sequence). The CDR3 has 14 residues. CDR3 protein: CSVPTGLLTDTQYF. CDR3 sequence (DNA): TGCAGTGTCCCGACAGGGTTACTCACAGATACGCAGTATTTT.

This clonotype occurred many times. The gene calls are TRBV29-1 and TRBJ1-2, with 9 positions matching TRBD1. The germline V gene encodes CDR1 SQVTM and CDR2 ANQGSEA. V gave up 7 bases and J gave up 2 bases; unmatched junction bases: 2. There are 12 residues in the CDR3. The CDR3 is CSGGQGNYGYTF. CDR3 bases: TGCAGCGGCGGACAGGGGAACTATGGCTACACCTTC.

This clonotype was detected ten times or more. The chain couples TRBV19 to TRBJ1-6; D unresolved. The germline gives CDR1 LNHDA, CDR2 SQIVND (reference sequence). Trimming pared 6 bases from V and 10 bases from J, leaving 22 bases between. The CDR3 is 16 residues long. The chain's CDR3 is CASSTIRTVKGSPLHF. In nucleotides, the CDR3 is TGTGCCAGTAGCACCATCAGGACGGTGAAAGGATCACCCCTCCACTTT.

This clonotype was detected ten times or more. The chain uses TRBV29-1 and TRBJ1-2, with 8 bases identical to TRBD1. Germline trimming cut 4 bases from V and 2 bases from J; bases unmatched to any gene: 3. The CDR3 runs 13 residues. The germline V gene encodes CDR1 SQVTM and CDR2 ANQGSEA. The CDR3 protein is CSVVRTGNYGYTF. In DNA, the CDR3 is TGCAGCGTTGTAAGGACAGGGAACTATGGCTACACCTTC.

The chain recombines TRBV6-1 with TRBJ1-1; maybe TRBD1 (6 bases). The CDR3 consists of 14 residues. Germline CDR1 and CDR2: MNHNS and SASEGT. The V and J ends lost 6 bases and 1 base respectively, with 12 bases between them. The chain's CDR3 is CASRARTENTEAFF. The CDR3 DNA reads as TGTGCCAGCAGAGCTCGGACAGAGAACACTGAAGCTTTCTTT.

This clonotype was picked up many times. The rearrangement uses TRBV6-1 and TRBJ2-6; D unresolved. Looked up from germline, CDR1 is MNHNS and CDR2 is SASEGT. This CDR3 contains 20 residues. V was clipped by 3 bases and J by 0 bases, with 21 bases between them. CDR3 nucleotide sequence: TGTGCCAGCAGTGAGCAGCGAGAGCTAGGCGTCTTCTCTGGGGCCAACGTCCTGACTTTC. The encoded protein is CASSEQRELGVFSGANVLTF.

This clonotype was counted at least ten times. This chain connects TRBV30 to TRBJ1-2; D gene uncertain. The germline gives CDR1 GTSNPN, CDR2 SVGIG (reference sequence). Trimming cost V 0 bases and J 8 bases, with 7 bases left between them. This CDR3 spans 11 amino acids. CDR3 residues: CAWSVTGGYTF. CDR3 sequence (DNA): TGTGCCTGGAGTGTAACGGGCGGCTACACCTTC.

The sample holds a few counts of this clonotype. The rearrangement uses TRBV12-3 or TRBV12-4 and TRBJ2-1; no clear D gene. The CDR3 covers 15 residues. V was cut by 7 bases and J by 4 bases, with 17 bases left in between. CDR3 amino acids: CASTPTQLPYNEQFF. The CDR3 DNA is TGTGCCAGCACCCCTACTCAACTCCCTTACAATGAGCAGTTCTTC.

This clonotype was seen ten or more times. J is TRBJ1-2 and V is TRBV28; 7 bases match TRBD1. Germline loops: CDR1 MDHEN, CDR2 SYDVKM. CDR3 length: 17 residues. V lost 6 bases to trimming and J lost 2 bases; unmatched junction nucleotides: 15. The CDR3 is CASSSTGRGRGNYGYTF. CDR3 sequence (DNA): TGTGCCAGCAGCAGCACTGGGAGGGGGCGAGGGAACTATGGCTACACCTTC.

This clonotype was counted ten times or more. The V call is TRBV27, the J call TRBJ1-6; D is ambiguous. The CDR3 extends over 17 amino acids. Trimming cost V 3 bases and J 5 bases, with 17 bases left between them. Germline values: CDR1 MNHEY, CDR2 SMNVEV (reference sequence). This chain's CDR3 is CASSFTPLAANNSPLHF. DNA for the CDR3: TGTGCCAGCAGTTTCACCCCCCTCGCGGCTAATAATTCACCCCTCCACTTT.

This clonotype appeared many times. The chain joins TRBV29-1 to TRBJ2-1; D not certain. The germline V gene has CDR1 SQVTM and CDR2 ANQGSEA. Trimming shortened V by 1 base and J by 2 bases, and 9 bases separated the two germline ends. The CDR3 contains 14 residues. The CDR3 protein is CSVEGLGTYNEQFF. DNA of the CDR3: TGCAGCGTTGAAGGGTTAGGGACCTACAATGAGCAGTTCTTC.

This chain uses TRBV11-3 with TRBJ2-1, with TRBD2 matching over 12 bases. This CDR3 is built from 16 residues. The junction had 5 bases not matched to a gene; V was cut back by 2 bases and J by 6 bases. Germline CDR1 reads SGHNT; CDR2 reads YENEEA. The CDR3 nucleotides read TGTGCCAGCAGCTTAACGGGGACTAGCGGGCGCAATGAGCAGTTCTTC. Translating gives CASSLTGTSGRNEQFF. The whole variable domain, filled in from reference TRBV11-3 and TRBJ2-1, reads EAGVVQSPRYKIIEKKQPVAFWCNPISGHNTLYWYLQNLGQGPELLIRYENEEAVDDSQLPKDRFSAERLKGVDSTLKIQPAELGDSAVYLCASSLTGTSGRNEQFFGPGTRLTVL.